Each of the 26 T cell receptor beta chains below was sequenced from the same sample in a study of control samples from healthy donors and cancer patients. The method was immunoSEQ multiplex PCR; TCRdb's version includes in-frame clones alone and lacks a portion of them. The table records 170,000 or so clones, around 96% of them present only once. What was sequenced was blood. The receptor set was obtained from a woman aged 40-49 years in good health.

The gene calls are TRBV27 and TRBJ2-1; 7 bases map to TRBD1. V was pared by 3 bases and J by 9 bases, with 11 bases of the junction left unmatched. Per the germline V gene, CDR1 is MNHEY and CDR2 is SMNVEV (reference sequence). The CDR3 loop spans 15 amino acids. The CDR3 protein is CASSFTRARGSEQFF. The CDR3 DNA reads TGTGCCAGCAGTTTCACGAGGGCCAGGGGGAGTGAGCAGTTCTTC.

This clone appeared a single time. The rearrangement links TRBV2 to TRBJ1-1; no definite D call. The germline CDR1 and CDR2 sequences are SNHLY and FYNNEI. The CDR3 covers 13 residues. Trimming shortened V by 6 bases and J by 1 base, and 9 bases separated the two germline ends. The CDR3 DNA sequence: TGTGCCAGCAGGAACCGACAGAACACTGAAGCTTTCTTT. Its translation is CASRNRQNTEAFF.

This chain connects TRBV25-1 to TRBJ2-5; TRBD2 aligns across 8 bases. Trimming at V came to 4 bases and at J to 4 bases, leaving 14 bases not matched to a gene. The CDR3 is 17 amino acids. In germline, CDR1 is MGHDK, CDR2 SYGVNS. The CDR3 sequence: CASSVTKRTSFGETQYF. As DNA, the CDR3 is TGTGCCAGCAGTGTGACCAAACGGACTAGCTTTGGAGAGACCCAGTACTTC.

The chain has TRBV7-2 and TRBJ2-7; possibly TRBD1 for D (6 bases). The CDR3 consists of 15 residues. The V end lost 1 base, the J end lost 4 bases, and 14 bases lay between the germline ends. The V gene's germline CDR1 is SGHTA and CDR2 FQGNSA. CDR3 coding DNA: TGTGCCAGCAGCTTAGTGGGGGCCGCGCCTTACGAGCAGTACTTC. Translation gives CASSLVGAAPYEQYF.

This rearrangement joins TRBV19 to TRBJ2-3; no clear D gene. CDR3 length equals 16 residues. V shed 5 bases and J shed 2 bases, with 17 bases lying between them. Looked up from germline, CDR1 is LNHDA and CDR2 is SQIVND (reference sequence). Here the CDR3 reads CASSLSLRRYTDTQYF. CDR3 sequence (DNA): TGTGCCAGTAGTTTAAGTTTGAGGCGGTACACAGATACGCAGTATTTT.

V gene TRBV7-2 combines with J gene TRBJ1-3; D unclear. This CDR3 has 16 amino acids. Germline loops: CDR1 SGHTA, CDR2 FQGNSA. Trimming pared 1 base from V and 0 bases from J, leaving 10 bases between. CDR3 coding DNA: TGTGCCAGCAGCTTAGAAGGGCGGAGCTCTGGAAACACCATATATTTT. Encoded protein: CASSLEGRSSGNTIYF.

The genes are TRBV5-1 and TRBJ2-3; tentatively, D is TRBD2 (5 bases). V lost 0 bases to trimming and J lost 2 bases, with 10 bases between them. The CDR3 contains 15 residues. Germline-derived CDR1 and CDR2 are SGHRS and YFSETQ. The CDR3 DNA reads TGCGCCAGCAGCTTGGGGCCGGGGTTCACAGATACGCAGTATTTT. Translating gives CASSLGPGFTDTQYF.

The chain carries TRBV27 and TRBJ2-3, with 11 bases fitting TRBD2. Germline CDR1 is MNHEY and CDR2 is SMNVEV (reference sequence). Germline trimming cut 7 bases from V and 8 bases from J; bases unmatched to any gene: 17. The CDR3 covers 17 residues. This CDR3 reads CASKAPGTSGPRITQYF. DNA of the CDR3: TGTGCCAGCAAGGCCCCAGGGACTAGCGGACCCAGGATTACGCAGTATTTT.

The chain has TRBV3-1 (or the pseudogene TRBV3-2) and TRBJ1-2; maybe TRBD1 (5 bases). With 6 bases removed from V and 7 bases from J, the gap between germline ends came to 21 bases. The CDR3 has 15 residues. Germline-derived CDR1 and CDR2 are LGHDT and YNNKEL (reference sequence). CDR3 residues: CASRRGLEGFFGYTF. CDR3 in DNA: TGTGCCAGCAGGCGTGGGCTCGAGGGGTTTTTTGGCTACACCTTC.

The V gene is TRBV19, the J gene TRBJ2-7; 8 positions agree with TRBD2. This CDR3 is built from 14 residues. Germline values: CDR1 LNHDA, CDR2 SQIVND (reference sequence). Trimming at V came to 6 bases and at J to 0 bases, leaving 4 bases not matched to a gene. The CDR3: CASRAGGGSYEQYF. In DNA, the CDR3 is TGTGCCAGTAGGGCGGGAGGCGGCTCCTACGAGCAGTACTTC.

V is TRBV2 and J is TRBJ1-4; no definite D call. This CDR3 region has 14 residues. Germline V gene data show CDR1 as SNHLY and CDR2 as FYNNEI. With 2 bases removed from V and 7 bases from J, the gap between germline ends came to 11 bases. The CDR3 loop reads CASSEYPLGEKLFF. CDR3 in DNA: TGTGCCAGCAGTGAATATCCTCTCGGTGAAAAACTGTTTTTT.

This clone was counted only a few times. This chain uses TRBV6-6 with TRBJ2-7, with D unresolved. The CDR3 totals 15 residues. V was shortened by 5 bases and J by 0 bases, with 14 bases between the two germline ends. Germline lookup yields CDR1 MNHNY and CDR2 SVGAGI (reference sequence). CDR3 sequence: CASSRQVAGSYEQYF. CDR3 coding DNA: TGTGCCAGCAGTCGCCAGGTAGCTGGCTCCTACGAGCAGTACTTC.

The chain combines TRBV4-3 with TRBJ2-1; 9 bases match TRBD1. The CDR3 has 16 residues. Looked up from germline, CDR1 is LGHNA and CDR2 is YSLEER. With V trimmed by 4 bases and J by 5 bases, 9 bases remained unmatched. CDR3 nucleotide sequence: TGCGCCAGCAGCCCAGGGGCCGGACAGGGGAACAATGAGCAGTTCTTC. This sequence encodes CASSPGAGQGNNEQFF.

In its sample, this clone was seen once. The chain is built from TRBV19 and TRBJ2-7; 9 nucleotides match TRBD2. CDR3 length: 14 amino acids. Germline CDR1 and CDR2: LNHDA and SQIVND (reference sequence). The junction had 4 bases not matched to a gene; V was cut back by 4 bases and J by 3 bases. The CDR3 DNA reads TGTGCCAGTAGTACTGGACTAGCGAGCTACGAGCAGTACTTC. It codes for CASSTGLASYEQYF.

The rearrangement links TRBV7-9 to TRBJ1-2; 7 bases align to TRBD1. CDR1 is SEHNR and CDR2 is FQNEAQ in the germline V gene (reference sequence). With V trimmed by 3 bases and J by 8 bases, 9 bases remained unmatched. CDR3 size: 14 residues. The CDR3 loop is CASSLGEGAGGYTF. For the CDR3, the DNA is TGTGCCAGCAGCTTGGGCGAGGGGGCGGGAGGCTACACCTTC.

The CDR3 loop reads CASSQDGRAVGYTF. Written as DNA, the CDR3 is TGCGCCAGCAGCCAAGATGGGCGGGCGGTTGGCTACACCTTC. The rearrangement links TRBV4-1 to TRBJ1-2; D gene unclear. Trimming stripped 0 bases from V and 7 bases from J, with 12 bases between. Germline loops: CDR1 MGHRA, CDR2 YSYEKL. The length of the CDR3 is 14 residues.

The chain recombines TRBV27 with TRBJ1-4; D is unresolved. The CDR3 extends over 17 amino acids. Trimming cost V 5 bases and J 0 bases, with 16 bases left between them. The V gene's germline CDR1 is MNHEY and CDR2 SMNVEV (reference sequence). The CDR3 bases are TGTGCCAGCAGTCCTTACGGATATGGGACAACTAATGAAAAACTGTTTTTT. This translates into CASSPYGYGTTNEKLFF.

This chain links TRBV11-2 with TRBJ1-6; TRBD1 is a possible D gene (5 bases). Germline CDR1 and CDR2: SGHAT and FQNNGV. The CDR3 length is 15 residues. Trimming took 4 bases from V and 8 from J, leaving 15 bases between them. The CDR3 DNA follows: TGTGCCAGCAGCTCCCCCCGGGGCAGCCATTCACCCCTCCACTTT. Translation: CASSSPRGSHSPLHF.

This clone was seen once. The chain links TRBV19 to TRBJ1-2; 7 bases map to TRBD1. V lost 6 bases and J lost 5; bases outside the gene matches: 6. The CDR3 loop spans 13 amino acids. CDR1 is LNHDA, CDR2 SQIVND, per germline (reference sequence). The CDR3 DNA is TGTGCCAGTAGCTTTACAGGGGTTTATGGCTACACCTTC. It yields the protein CASSFTGVYGYTF.

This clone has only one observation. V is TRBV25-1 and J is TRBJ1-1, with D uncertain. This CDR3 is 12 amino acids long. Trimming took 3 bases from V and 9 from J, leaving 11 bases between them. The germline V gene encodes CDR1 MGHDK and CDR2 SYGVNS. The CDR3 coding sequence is TGTGCCAGCAGTGAGGGTCGGGGTAAAGCTTTCTTT. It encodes CASSEGRGKAFF.

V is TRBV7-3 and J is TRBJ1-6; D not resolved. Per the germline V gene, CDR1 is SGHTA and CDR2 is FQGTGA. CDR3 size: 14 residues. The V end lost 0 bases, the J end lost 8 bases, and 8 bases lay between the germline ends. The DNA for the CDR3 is TGTGCCAGCAGCTTAACCGGGAACGATTCACCCCTCCACTTT. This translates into CASSLTGNDSPLHF.

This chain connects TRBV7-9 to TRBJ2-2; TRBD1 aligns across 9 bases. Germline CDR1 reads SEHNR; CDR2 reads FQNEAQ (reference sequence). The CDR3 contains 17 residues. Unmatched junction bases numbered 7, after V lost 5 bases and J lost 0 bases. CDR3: CASSLGTGTTNTGELFF. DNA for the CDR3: TGTGCCAGCAGCCTAGGGACAGGGACAACGAACACCGGGGAGCTGTTTTTT. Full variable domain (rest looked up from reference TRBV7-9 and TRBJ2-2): DTGVSQNPRHKITKRGQNVTFRCDPISEHNRLYWYRQTLGQGPEFLTYFQNEAQLEKSRLLSDRFSAERPKGSFSTLEIQRTEQGDSAMYLCASSLGTGTTNTGELFFGEGSRLTVL.

CDR3 region: CASSQAYNYGYTF. CDR3 in DNA: TGTGCCAGCAGCCAAGCATATAACTATGGCTACACCTTC. The V and J genes are TRBV14 and TRBJ1-2; D remains ambiguous. Trimming removed 1 base at V and 1 base at J, with 4 bases between. The CDR3 runs 13 residues. CDR1 SGHDN and CDR2 FVKESK come from the germline V gene. The variable domain in full, with the rest retrieved from reference TRBV14 and TRBJ1-2, is EAGVTQFPSHSVIEKGQTVTLRCDPISGHDNLYWYRRVMGKEIKFLLHFVKESKQDESGMPNNRFLAERTGGTYSTLKVQPAELEDSGVYFCASSQAYNYGYTFGSGTRLTVV.

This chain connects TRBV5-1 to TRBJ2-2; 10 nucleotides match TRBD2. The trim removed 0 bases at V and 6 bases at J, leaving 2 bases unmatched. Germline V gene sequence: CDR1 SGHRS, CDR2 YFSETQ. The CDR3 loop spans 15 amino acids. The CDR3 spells CASSLATSGPGELFF. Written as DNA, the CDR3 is TGCGCCAGCAGCTTGGCGACTAGCGGGCCCGGGGAGCTGTTTTTT.

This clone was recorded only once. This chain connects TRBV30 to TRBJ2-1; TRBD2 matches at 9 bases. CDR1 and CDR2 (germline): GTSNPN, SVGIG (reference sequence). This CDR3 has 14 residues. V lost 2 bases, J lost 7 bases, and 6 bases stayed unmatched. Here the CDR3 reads CAWSPGAGGNEQFF. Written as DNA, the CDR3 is TGTGCCTGGAGTCCGGGGGCGGGAGGGAATGAGCAGTTCTTC.

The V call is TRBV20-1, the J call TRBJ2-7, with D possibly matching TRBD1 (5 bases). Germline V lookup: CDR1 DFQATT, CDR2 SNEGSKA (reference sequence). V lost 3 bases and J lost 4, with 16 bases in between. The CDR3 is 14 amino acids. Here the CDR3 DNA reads TGCAGTGCTAGTCGCCAGGGTGAACTGTACGAGCAGTACTTC. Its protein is CSASRQGELYEQYF.